This T cell receptor (beta chain) originates from a study of PD-L1 blockade in urothelial cancer. Profiled with immunoSEQ multiplex PCR; TCRdb holds only in-frame clones, not every one. Of approximately 14,000 clones detected, 88% appear once; the ten largest clones hold roughly 15%. The CDR3 is 16 residues long. CDR1 is MGHRA and CDR2 is YSYEKL in the germline V gene. The junction had 5 bases not matched to a gene; V was cut back by 1 base and J by 5 bases. Sequences were derived from PBMCs, sampled around atezolizumab (anti-PD-L1) treatment. The TCR was taken from a man between 65 and 85 years old with urothelial cancer. The chain recombines TRBV4-1 with TRBJ1-4; TRBD1 aligns across 9 bases. The CDR3 DNA follows: TGCGCCAGCAGCCAAGTTCTCGGGACAGGGAATGAAAAACTGTTTTTT. Translated, it gives CASSQVLGTGNEKLFF.